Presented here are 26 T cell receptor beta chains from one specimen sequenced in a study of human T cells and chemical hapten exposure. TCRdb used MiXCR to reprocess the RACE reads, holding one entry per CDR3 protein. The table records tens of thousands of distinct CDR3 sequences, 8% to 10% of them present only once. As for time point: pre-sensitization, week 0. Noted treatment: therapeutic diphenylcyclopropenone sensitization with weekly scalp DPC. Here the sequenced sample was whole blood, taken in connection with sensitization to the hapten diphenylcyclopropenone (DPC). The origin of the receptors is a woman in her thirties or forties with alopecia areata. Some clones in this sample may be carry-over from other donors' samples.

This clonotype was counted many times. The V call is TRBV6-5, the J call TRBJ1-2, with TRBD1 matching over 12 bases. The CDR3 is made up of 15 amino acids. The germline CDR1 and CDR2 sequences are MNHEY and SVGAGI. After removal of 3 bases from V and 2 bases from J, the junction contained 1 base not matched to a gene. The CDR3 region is CASSYGTGGNYGYTF. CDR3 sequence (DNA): TGTGCCAGCAGTTATGGGACAGGGGGCAACTATGGCTACACCTTC.

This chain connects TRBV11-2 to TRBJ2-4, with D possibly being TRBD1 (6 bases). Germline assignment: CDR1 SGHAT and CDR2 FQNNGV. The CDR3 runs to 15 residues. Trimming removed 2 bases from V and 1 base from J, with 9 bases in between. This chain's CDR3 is CASSLRQGAKNIQYF. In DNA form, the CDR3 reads TGTGCCAGCAGCTTAAGGCAGGGGGCCAAAAACATTCAGTACTTC.

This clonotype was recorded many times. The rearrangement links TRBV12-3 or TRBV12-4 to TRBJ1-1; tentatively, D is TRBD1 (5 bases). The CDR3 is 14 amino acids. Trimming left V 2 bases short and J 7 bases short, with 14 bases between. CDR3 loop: CASSLRSGEGEAFF. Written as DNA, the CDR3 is TGTGCCAGCAGTTTAAGGTCGGGGGAGGGTGAAGCTTTCTTT.

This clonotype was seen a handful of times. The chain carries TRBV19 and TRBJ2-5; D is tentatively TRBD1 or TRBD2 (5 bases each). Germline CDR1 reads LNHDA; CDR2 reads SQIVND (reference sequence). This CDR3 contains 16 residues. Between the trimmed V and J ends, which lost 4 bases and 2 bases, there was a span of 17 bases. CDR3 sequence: CASSTLRWGKQETQYF. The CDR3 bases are TGTGCCAGTAGTACTCTTCGGTGGGGGAAACAAGAGACCCAGTACTTC. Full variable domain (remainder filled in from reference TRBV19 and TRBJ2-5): DGGITQSPKYLFRKEGQNVTLSCEQNLNHDAMYWYRQDPGQGLRLIYYSQIVNDFQKGDIAEGYSVSREKKESFPLTVTSAQKNPTAFYLCASSTLRWGKQETQYFGPGTRLLVL.

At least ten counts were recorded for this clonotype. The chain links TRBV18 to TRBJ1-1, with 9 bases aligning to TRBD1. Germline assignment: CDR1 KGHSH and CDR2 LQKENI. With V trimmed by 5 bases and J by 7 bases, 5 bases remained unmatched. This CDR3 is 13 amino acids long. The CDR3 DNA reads TGTGCCAGCTCAGAGACAGGGGGGTTTGAAGCTTTCTTT. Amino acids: CASSETGGFEAFF.

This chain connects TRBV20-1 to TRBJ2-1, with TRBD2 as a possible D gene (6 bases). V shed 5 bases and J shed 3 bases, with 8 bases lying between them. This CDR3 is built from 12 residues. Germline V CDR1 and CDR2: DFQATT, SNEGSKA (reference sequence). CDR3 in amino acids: CSAWTIYNEQFF. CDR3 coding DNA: TGCAGTGCTTGGACTATCTACAATGAGCAGTTCTTC.

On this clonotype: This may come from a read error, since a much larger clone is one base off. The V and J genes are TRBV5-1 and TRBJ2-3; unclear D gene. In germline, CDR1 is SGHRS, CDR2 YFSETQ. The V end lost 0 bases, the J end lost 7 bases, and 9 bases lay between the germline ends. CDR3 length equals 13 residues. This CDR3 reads CASSLATRNTQYF. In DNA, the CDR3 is TGCGCCAGCAGCTTGGCAACCCGGAATACGCAGTATTTT.

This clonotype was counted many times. In nucleotides, the CDR3 is TGTGCCAGTAGTATCGGGACGGAGACCTACGAGCAGTACTTC. Translation gives CASSIGTETYEQYF. The chain has TRBV19 and TRBJ2-7, with D perhaps matching TRBD1 or TRBD2 (5 bases each). The ends were cut back, 3 bases at V and 2 bases at J, with 11 bases in the middle. The CDR3 is made up of 14 amino acids. Germline CDR1 is LNHDA and CDR2 is SQIVND (reference sequence).

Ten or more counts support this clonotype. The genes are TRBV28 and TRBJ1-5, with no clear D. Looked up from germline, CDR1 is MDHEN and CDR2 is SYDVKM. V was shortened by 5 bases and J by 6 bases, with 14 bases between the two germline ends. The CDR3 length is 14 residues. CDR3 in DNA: TGTGCCAGCAGTCTTATGGAGGTTGGTCAGCCCCAGCATTTT. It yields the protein CASSLMEVGQPQHF.

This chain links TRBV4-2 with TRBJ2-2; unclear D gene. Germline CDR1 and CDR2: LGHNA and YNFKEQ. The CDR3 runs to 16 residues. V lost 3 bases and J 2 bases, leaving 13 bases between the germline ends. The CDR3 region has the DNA TGTGCCAGCAGCCACCCCAGAAGGGCAAACACCGGGGAGCTGTTTTTT. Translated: CASSHPRRANTGELFF.

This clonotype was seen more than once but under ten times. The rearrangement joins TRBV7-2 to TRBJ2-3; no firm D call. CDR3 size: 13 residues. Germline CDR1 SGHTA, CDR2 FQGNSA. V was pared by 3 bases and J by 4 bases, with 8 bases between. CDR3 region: CASSFTPPDTQYF. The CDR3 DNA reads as TGTGCCAGCAGCTTTACTCCTCCAGATACGCAGTATTTT.

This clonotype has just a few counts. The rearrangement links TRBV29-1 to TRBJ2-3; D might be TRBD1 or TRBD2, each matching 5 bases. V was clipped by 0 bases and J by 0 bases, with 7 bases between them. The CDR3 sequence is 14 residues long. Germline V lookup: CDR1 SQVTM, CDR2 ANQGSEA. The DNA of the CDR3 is TGCAGCGTTGAAGAGAGGGGCAGCACAGATACGCAGTATTTT. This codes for CSVEERGSTDTQYF.

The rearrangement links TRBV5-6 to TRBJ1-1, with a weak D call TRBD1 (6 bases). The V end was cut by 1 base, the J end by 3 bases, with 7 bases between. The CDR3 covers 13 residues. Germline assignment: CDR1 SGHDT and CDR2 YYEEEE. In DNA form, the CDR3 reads TGTGCCAGCAGCTTGACAGGGCACACTGAAGCTTTCTTT. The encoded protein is CASSLTGHTEAFF.

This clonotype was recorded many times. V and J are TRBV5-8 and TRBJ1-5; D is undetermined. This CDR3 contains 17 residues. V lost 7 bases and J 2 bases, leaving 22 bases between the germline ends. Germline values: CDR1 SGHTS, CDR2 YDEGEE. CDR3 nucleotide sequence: TGTGCCAGCTCTTTCGACCAGAGGGTCAGCGGCAATCAGCCCCAGCATTTT. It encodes CASSFDQRVSGNQPQHF.

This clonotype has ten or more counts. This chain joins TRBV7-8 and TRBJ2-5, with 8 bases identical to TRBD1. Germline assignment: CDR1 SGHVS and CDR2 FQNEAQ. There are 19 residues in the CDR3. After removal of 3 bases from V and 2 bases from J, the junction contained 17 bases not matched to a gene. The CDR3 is CASSFTVSGTGLTQETQYF. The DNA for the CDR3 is TGTGCCAGCAGCTTCACCGTGTCCGGGACAGGTCTTACACAAGAGACCCAGTACTTC.

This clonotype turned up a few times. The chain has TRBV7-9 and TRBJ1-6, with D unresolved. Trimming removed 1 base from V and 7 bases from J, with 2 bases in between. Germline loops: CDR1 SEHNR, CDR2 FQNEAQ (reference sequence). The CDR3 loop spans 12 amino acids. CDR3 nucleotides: TGTGCCAGCAGCTTAGGCAATTCACCCCTCCACTTT. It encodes CASSLGNSPLHF.

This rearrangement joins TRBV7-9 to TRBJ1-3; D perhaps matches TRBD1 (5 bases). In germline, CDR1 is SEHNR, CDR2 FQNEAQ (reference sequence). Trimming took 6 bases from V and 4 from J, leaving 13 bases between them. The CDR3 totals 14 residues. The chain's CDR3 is CASSRTGVGNTIYF. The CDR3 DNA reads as TGTGCCAGCAGTCGTACAGGCGTCGGAAACACCATATATTTT. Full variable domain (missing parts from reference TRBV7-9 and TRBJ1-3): DTGVSQNPRHKITKRGQNVTFRCDPISEHNRLYWYRQTLGQGPEFLTYFQNEAQLEKSRLLSDRFSAERPKGSFSTLEIQRTEQGDSAMYLCASSRTGVGNTIYFGEGSWLTVV.

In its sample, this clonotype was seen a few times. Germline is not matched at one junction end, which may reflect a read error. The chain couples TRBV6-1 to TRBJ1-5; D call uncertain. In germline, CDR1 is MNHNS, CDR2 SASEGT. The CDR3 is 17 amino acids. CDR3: CAISEFWEGIGSQPQHF. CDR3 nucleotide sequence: TGTGCCATCAGTGAATTTTGGGAAGGGATTGGAAGCCAGCCCCAGCATTTT.

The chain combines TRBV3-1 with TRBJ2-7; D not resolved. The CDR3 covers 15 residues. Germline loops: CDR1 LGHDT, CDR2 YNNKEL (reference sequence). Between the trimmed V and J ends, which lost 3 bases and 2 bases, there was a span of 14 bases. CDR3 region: CASSHSGKTAYEQYF. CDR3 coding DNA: TGTGCCAGCAGCCATTCTGGGAAAACGGCCTACGAGCAGTACTTC.

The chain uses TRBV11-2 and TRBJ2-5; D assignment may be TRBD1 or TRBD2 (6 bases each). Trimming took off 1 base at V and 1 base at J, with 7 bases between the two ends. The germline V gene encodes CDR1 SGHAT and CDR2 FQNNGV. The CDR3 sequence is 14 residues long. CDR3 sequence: CASSLGGAQETQYF. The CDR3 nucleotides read TGTGCCAGCAGCTTAGGGGGGGCCCAAGAGACCCAGTACTTC.

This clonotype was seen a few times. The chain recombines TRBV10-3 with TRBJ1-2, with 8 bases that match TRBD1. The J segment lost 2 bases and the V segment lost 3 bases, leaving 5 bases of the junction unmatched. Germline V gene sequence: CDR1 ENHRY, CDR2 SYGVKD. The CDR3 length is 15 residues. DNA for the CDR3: TGTGCCATCAGTGACCACAGGGGGGTAAACTATGGCTACACCTTC. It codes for CAISDHRGVNYGYTF.

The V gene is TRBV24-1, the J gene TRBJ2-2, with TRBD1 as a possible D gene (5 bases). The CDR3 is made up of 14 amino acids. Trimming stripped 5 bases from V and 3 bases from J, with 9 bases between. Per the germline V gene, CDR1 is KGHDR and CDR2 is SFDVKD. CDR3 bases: TGTGCCACCAGTGGGGGCAGAGACACCGGGGAGCTGTTTTTT. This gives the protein CATSGGRDTGELFF.

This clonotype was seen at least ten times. The CDR3 loop is CASRSTGLSGNTIYF. The CDR3 nucleotides are TGTGCCAGCAGGTCCACAGGGCTATCTGGAAACACCATATATTTT. The J gene is TRBJ1-3, the V gene TRBV5-5, with D possibly TRBD1 on 6 matching bases. The CDR3 sequence is 15 residues long. The V end was cut by 5 bases, the J end by 1 base, with 13 bases between. The germline gives CDR1 SGHKS, CDR2 YYEKEE (reference sequence). The whole variable domain, remainder taken from reference TRBV5-5 and TRBJ1-3, is DAGVTQSPTHLIKTRGQQVTLRCSPISGHKSVSWYQQVLGQGPQFIFQYYEKEERGRGNFPDRFSARQFPNYSSELNVNALLLGDSALYLCASRSTGLSGNTIYFGEGSWLTVV.

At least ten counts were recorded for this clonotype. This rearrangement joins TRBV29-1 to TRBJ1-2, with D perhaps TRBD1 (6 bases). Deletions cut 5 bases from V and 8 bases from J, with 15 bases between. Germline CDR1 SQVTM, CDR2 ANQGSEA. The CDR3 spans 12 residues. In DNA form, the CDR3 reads TGCAGCGTTAAGCGTCGGGACATGGGCTACACCTTC. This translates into CSVKRRDMGYTF.

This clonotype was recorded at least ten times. In DNA form, the CDR3 reads TGTGCCAGCAGCCGGTCGCACGGGAGGAACACCGGGGAGCTGTTTTTT. Protein sequence: CASSRSHGRNTGELFF. The V and J genes are TRBV7-6 and TRBJ2-2; weak D call: TRBD2 (6 bases). Germline V gene lookup returns CDR1 SGHVS and CDR2 FNYEAQ. V was shortened by 5 bases and J by 1 base, with 14 bases between the two germline ends. The CDR3 length is 16 residues.

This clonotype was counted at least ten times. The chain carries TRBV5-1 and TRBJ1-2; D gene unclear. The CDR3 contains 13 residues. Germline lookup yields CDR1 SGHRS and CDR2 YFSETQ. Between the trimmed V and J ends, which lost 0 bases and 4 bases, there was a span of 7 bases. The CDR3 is CASSLEGAYGYTF. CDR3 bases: TGCGCCAGCAGCTTGGAAGGAGCCTATGGCTACACCTTC.